The clone carrying this T cell receptor (beta chain) was detected many times. The data were taken from a study of blood T cells in healthy people across ages. Across the whole study: Template switching caught about one barcoded beta molecule for each two T cells.

The authors ran a second PCR of about 6 to 11 cycles using a sample-barcoded 5' primer and a J-beta primer mix. Every single cDNA molecule received a tag from a template-switch adaptor with 12 random nucleotides. MiXCR, run by TCRdb on the 5' RACE reads, gives a single entry per CDR3 protein. The table lists hundreds of thousands of distinct CDR3 sequences, roughly 43% of them singletons. The CDR3 runs 19 residues. The V and J ends lost 5 bases and 6 bases respectively, with 30 bases between them. Material: blood. The V and J genes are TRBV12-3 or TRBV12-4 and TRBJ2-3; TRBD2 is a possible D gene (6 bases). This clonotype was obtained from an elderly man in good health. The CDR3 is CASSPRRVAGRRLRDTQYF. The DNA for the CDR3 is TGTGCCAGCAGTCCCCGACGAGTCGCGGGGAGACGGCTACGCGATACGCAGTATTTT.